This TCR beta chain came from a study of shared clonotypes between healthy human individuals. V lost 1 base and J lost 6, with 15 bases in between. Germline V gives CDR1 MGHRA, CDR2 YSYEKL. The CDR3 totals 15 residues. As defined, naive CD8 cells were CD45RO-negative and positively selected for CCR7, with terminally differentiated effector memory CD45RA+ cells excluded. Measured with immunoSEQ multiplex PCR; TCRdb has only the in-frame clones, and not every one. There are around 640,000 clones in the sample; about 95% occur only once, and less than 0.13% lies in the top ten. Material: naive CD8+ T cells sorted from blood. The sequence came from a woman in her thirties in good health. The chain couples TRBV4-1 to TRBJ1-2, with D perhaps matching TRBD1 (5 bases). As DNA, the CDR3 is TGCGCCAGCAGCCAAGGGGAGGGGTATCTGGATGGCTACACCTTC. It codes for CASSQGEGYLDGYTF.